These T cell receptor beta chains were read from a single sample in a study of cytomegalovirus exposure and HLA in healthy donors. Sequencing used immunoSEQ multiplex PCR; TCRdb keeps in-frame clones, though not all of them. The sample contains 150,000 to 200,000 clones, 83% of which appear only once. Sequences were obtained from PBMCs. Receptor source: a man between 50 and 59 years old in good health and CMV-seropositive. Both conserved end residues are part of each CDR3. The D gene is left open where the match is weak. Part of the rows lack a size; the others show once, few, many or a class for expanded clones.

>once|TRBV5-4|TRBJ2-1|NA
TGTGCCAGCAGCTTGGGACATAGGATGAGTGAGCAGTTCTTC
CASSLGHRMSEQFF
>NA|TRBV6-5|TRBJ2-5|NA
TGTGCCAGCAGTTACCAGGGAGAGACCCAGTACTTC
CASSYQGETQYF
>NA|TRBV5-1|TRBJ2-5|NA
TGCGCCAGCAGCCCGGACAACCAAGAGACCCAGTACTTC
CASSPDNQETQYF
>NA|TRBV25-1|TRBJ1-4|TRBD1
TGTGCCAGCAGTGAATCGGGCAGGGGGAACGAAAAACTGTTTTTT
CASSESGRGNEKLFF
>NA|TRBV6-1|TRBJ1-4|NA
TGTGCCAGCATCTTCAACGCAGGATCAAATGAAAAACTGTTTTTT
CASIFNAGSNEKLFF
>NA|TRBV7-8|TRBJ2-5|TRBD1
TGTGCCAGCAGCTTAGGACAGGGCCAATGGGAGCAGTACTTC
CASSLGQGQWEQYF
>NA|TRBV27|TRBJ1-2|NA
TGTGCCAGCAGGACAGGTAACTATGGCTACACCTTC
CASRTGNYGYTF
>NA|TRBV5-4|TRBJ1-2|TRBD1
TGTGCCAGCAGCTTGCAGACAGGGGGCTATGGCTACACCTTC
CASSLQTGGYGYTF
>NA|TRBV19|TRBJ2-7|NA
TGTGCCAGTAGCCCACGTGGCGGCGAGCAGTACTTC
CASSPRGGEQYF
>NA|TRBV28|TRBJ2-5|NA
TGTGCCAGCAGTTTTACAGGGCTGACGGAGACCCAGTACTTC
CASSFTGLTETQYF
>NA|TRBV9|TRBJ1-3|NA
TGTGCCAGCAGCGTAGCGGGGTCTAGAAACACCATATATTTT
CASSVAGSRNTIYF
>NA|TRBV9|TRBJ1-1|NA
TGTGCCAGCAGCGTAGTGGGCAGGGGGAACACTGAAGCTTTCTTT
CASSVVGRGNTEAFF
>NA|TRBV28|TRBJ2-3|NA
TGTGCCAGCAGTACCCCAGGGGATCCAGGGGGCACAGATACGCAGTATTTT
CASSTPGDPGGTDTQYF
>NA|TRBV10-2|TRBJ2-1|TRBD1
TGCGCCAGCAGTGGGACAGGGGGCCACAATGAGCAGTTCTTC
CASSGTGGHNEQFF
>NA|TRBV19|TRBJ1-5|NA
TGTGCCAGTAGTATCCGTCACAGGGCTTATAGCAATCAGCCCCAGCATTTT
CASSIRHRAYSNQPQHF
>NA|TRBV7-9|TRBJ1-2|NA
TGTGCCAGCAGCTTACCTACCCGATACCCTCACTATGGCTACACCTTC
CASSLPTRYPHYGYTF
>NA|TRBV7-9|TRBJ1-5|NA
TGTGCCAGCAGTCCCGATTCAGGGATAAATCAGCCCCAGCATTTT
CASSPDSGINQPQHF
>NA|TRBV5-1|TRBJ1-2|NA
TGCGCCAGCAGCTTGGTACAGAACTATGGCTACACCTTC
CASSLVQNYGYTF
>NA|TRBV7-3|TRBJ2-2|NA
TGTGCCAGCAGCTTACAGGACGGGGAGCTGTTTTTT
CASSLQDGELFF
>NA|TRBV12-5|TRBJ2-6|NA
TGTGCTCTCGGAGAAGGGGCCAACGTCCTGACTTTC
CALGEGANVLTF